This T cell receptor beta chain was profiled in a study of early T cells in non-severe SARS-CoV-2 infection. TCRdb ran MiXCR on the 5' RACE reads and lists one entry per CDR3 protein. The sample contains about 80,000 distinct CDR3 sequences, about 5% of which appear only once. This clonotype came up many times. Trimming cost V 6 bases and J 4 bases, with 12 bases left between them. The germline CDR1 and CDR2 sequences are WNHNN and SYGVQD (reference sequence). This CDR3 comprises 13 residues. V and J are TRBV10-1 and TRBJ1-1; D may be TRBD1 (5 bases). The sequence was obtained from an adult who was a healthcare worker with PCR-confirmed SARS-CoV-2 infection or an uninfected control (not recorded which). This material consisted of whole blood, taken at baseline. CDR3 sequence (DNA): TGCGCCAGCAGCCGTGGGGCGGCCACTGAAGCTTTCTTT. Translation gives CASSRGAATEAFF.